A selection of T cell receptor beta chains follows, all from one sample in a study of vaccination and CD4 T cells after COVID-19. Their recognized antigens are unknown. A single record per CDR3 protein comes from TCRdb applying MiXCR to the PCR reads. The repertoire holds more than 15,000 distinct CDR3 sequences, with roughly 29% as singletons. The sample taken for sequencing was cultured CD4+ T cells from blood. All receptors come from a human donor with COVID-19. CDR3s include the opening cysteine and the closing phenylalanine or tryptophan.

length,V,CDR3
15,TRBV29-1,CSVEAERGATYEQYF
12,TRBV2,CASSRDSYEQYF
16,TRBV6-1,CASSAKFTPNTGELFF
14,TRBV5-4,CASSFDRGPYEQYF
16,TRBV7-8,CASSTRAWDSGSPLHF
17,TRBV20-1,CSARDQGGASSGNTIYF
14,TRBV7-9,CASSLAGQIYEQYF
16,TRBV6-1,CASRGPGTGNQETQYF
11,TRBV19,CASNDGYEQYF
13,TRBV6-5,CASSYSRLGGYTF
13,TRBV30,CAWISWANTEAFF
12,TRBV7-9,CASSLEAGKQFF
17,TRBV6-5,CASSYAITGGNTYEQYF
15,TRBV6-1,CASREPGQGWQPQHF
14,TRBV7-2,CASSRSVGNEKLFF
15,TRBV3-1,CASSQGGARGDEQYF
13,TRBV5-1,CASSLALEGGLFF
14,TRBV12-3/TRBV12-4,CASSSTGLNTEAFF
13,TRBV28,CASRATGVYGYTF
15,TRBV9,CASSSSTRRLETQYF
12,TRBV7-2,CASSFRQDEQYF
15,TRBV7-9,CASSSLGGVTDTQYF
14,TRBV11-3,CASSLGGGTYEQYF
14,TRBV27,CASSFSGSNYGYTF
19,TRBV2,CASKLTGTGGPLDNQPQHF
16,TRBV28,CASSSWTSGDTDTQYF
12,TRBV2,CASRPQGGEQYF
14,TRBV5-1,CASSLEDRNYGYTF
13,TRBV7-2,CASSRGYQYEQYF
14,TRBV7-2,CASSERGGLNEQFF
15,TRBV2,CASSGGQGLSSPLHF
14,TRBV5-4,CASSSGGSYYEQYF
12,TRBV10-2,CASNEGRREQFF
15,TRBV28,CASSIRGQFNSPLHF
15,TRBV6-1,CASSRTGGSNQPQHF
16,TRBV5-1,CASSLRQGGFGETQYF
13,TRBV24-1,CATSGGSRDTQYF
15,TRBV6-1,CASSQTGAGNSPLHF
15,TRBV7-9,CASSQYQGGGYGYTF
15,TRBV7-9,CASSLGGQVGETQYF
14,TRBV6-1,CASSRDGGNQPQHF
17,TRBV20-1,CSARDGWAPGGQETQYF
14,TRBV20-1,CSARDRPTQETQYF
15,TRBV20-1,CSAQGGGRRLGGYTF
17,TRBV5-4,CASSLMAQAGGPNEQYF
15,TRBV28,CASTRGGGGGETQYF
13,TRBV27,CASRSSYNSPLHF
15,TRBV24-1,CATSATSGTGETQYF
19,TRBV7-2,CASSLVAGGGLPAPDTQYF